The 10 T cell receptor beta chains reported below all come from one sample, sequenced in a study of blood T cell repertoires in COVID-19. TCRdb's table, derived via immunoSEQ multiplex PCR, lists solely in-frame clones and lacks some. The table shows fewer than 120,000 clones, with more than 65% occurring only once. Input material: peripheral blood. The receptors derive from an elderly woman with acute or convalescent COVID-19.

The CDR3 sequence is CASSPPQGVNTGELFF. The CDR3 nucleotides are TGTGCCAGCTCACCCCCCCAGGGGGTTAACACCGGGGAGCTGTTTTTT. The rearrangement links TRBV18 to TRBJ2-2, with TRBD1 identical over 7 bases. V gave up 3 bases and J gave up 2 bases; unmatched junction bases: 6. This CDR3 is built from 16 residues. Looked up from germline, CDR1 is KGHSH and CDR2 is LQKENI. Full variable domain (remainder filled in from reference TRBV18 and TRBJ2-2): NAGVMQNPRHLVRRRGQEARLRCSPMKGHSHVYWYRQLPEEGLKFMVYLQKENIIDESGMPKERFSAEFPKEGPSILRIQQVVRGDSAAYFCASSPPQGVNTGELFFGEGSRLTVL.

The genes are TRBV30 and TRBJ1-6; a weak D match, TRBD1 (5 bases). The CDR3 sequence is 14 residues long. V lost 0 bases and J 9 bases, leaving 12 bases between the germline ends. The V gene's germline CDR1 is GTSNPN and CDR2 SVGIG (reference sequence). The CDR3 here is CAWSVQGLSSPLHF. CDR3 DNA: TGTGCCTGGAGTGTTCAGGGATTGTCTTCACCCCTCCACTTT. Together with reference TRBV30 and TRBJ1-6, the CDR3 gives the full variable domain: SQTIHQWPATLVQPVGSPLSLECTVEGTSNPNLYWYRQAAGRGLQLLFYSVGIGQISSEVPQNLSASRPQDRQFILSSKKLLLSDSGFYLCAWSVQGLSSPLHFGNGTRLTVT.

The chain's CDR3 is CASSIDRTEAFF. Written as DNA, the CDR3 is TGTGCCAGTAGTATAGATCGCACTGAAGCTTTCTTT. The chain joins TRBV19 to TRBJ1-1, with D uncertain. The ends were cut back, 0 bases at V and 4 bases at J, with 3 bases in the middle. The CDR3 loop spans 12 amino acids. Germline CDR1 LNHDA, CDR2 SQIVND (reference sequence).

The chain has TRBV2 and TRBJ1-1; D is unclear. Germline V gene lookup returns CDR1 SNHLY and CDR2 FYNNEI. Trimming cost V 6 bases and J 11 bases, with 13 bases left between them. This CDR3 contains 11 residues. The CDR3 DNA follows: TGTGCCAGCAGCATCCGGGAAAGGGCTTTCTTT. This gives the protein CASSIRERAFF. Combining the CDR3 with reference TRBV2 and TRBJ1-1 gives the whole variable domain EPEVTQTPSHQVTQMGQEVILRCVPISNHLYFYWYRQILGQKVEFLVSFYNNEISEKSEIFDDQFSVERPDGSNFTLKIRSTKLEDSAMYFCASSIRERAFFGQGTRLTVV.

At least ten counts were recorded for this clone. The V gene is TRBV6-1, the J gene TRBJ1-3; TRBD1 is a possible D gene (5 bases). The germline V gene encodes CDR1 MNHNS and CDR2 SASEGT. This CDR3 spans 16 amino acids. Between the trimmed V and J ends, which lost 4 bases and 4 bases, there was a span of 17 bases. The CDR3: CASSVATLGGGNTIYF. The CDR3 region has the DNA TGTGCCAGCAGTGTCGCGACCCTCGGGGGAGGAAACACCATATATTTT.

V and J are TRBV6-2 or TRBV6-3 and TRBJ1-2; no reliable D call. Germline V CDR1 and CDR2: MNHEY, SVGEGT. The CDR3 totals 16 residues. Trimming removed 6 bases at V and 0 bases at J, with 17 bases between. CDR3 protein: CASSSLGQDTNYGYTF. CDR3 DNA: TGTGCCAGCAGCTCCCTTGGCCAGGATACTAACTATGGCTACACCTTC.

The rearrangement links TRBV9 to TRBJ2-1, with 7 nucleotides matching TRBD2. Unmatched junction bases numbered 8, after V lost 7 bases and J lost 1 base. Germline V gene sequence: CDR1 SGDLS, CDR2 YYNGEE. The CDR3 covers 15 residues. The CDR3 coding sequence is TGTGCCAGCGCACGAGGACTAGGGTCCTACAATGAGCAGTTCTTC. It encodes CASARGLGSYNEQFF.

The chain is built from TRBV5-1 and TRBJ1-4; 8 bases are a match to TRBD1. The germline V gene encodes CDR1 SGHRS and CDR2 YFSETQ. Trimming took 6 bases from V and 4 from J; bases not matched to a gene: 8. This CDR3 contains 15 residues. The CDR3 bases are TGCGCCAGCACTATGACAGGGGACAGTAATGAAAAACTGTTTTTT. Translated: CASTMTGDSNEKLFF.

This chain connects TRBV19 to TRBJ1-5; weak D call: TRBD1 (6 bases). V lost 7 bases and J lost 3, with 10 bases in between. The germline gives CDR1 LNHDA, CDR2 SQIVND (reference sequence). The CDR3 runs 13 residues. CDR3 bases: TGTGCCAGTAAAACAGGGATCAATCAGCCCCAGCATTTT. Translating it yields CASKTGINQPQHF.

V gene TRBV12-3 or TRBV12-4 combines with J gene TRBJ2-5; a weak D match, TRBD1 (5 bases). With 7 bases removed from V and 4 bases from J, the gap between germline ends came to 13 bases. This CDR3 spans 13 amino acids. In DNA, the CDR3 is TGTGCCAGCAATCAGGGATGGGGAGAGACCCAGTACTTC. Translation gives CASNQGWGETQYF.